These 23 T cell receptor beta chains were all obtained from the same sample, sequenced in a study of blood T cell repertoires in COVID-19. Here immunoSEQ multiplex PCR was the method, and the copy in TCRdb shows in-frame clones only, minus some. The sample records 100,000 to 120,000 clones, roughly four fifths being singletons. Sequencing was performed on peripheral blood. All receptors come from a woman in her 70s with acute or convalescent COVID-19.

V usage is TRBV7-3 and J usage is TRBJ1-1, with TRBD1 matching 9 bases. CDR1 is SGHTA and CDR2 is FQGTGA in the germline V gene. V lost 4 bases and J lost 4; bases outside the gene matches: 4. The CDR3 sequence is 14 residues long. The chain's CDR3 is CASSSQGASTEAFF. The CDR3 nucleotides are TGTGCCAGCAGCTCACAGGGGGCAAGCACTGAAGCTTTCTTT.

This clone was picked up a small number of times. The chain recombines TRBV21-1 with TRBJ2-3; the DNA was not used to check the table's D call, TRBD1. TRBV21-1 is shown as a pseudogene. CDR3 length: 13 residues. The CDR3: CARMDRPGDTQYF. The CDR3 DNA follows: TGTGCCAGGATGGACAGGCCTGGGGATACGCAGTATTTT.

This clone was observed once. The chain uses TRBV7-3 and TRBJ1-2; 8 bases map to TRBD1. This CDR3 region has 15 residues. Germline CDR1 is SGHTA and CDR2 is FQGTGA. Trimming cost V 5 bases and J 6 bases; bases outside gene matches: 11. Here the CDR3 DNA reads TGTGCCAGCAGCCCGGGGGACCCAGGGGGCCATGGCTACACCTTC. It specifies CASSPGDPGGHGYTF. Full variable domain (missing parts from reference TRBV7-3 and TRBJ1-2): GAGVSQTPSNKVTEKGKYVELRCDPISGHTALYWYRQSLGQGPEFLIYFQGTGAADDSGLPNDRFFAVRPEGSVSTLKIQRTERGDSAVYLCASSPGDPGGHGYTFGSGTRLTVV.

The rearrangement links TRBV25-1 to TRBJ1-2; D is perhaps TRBD1 (6 bases). From germline, CDR1 is MGHDK and CDR2 SYGVNS. V dropped 6 bases and J dropped 7 bases, with 15 bases sitting between them. This CDR3 is built from 13 residues. CDR3: CASRNREVGGYTF. DNA of the CDR3: TGTGCCAGCAGAAACAGGGAAGTGGGTGGCTACACCTTC.

The chain is built from TRBV6-5 and TRBJ1-2; no clear D gene. This CDR3 spans 12 amino acids. The germline gives CDR1 MNHEY, CDR2 SVGAGI. V shed 7 bases and J shed 3 bases, with 9 bases lying between them. The CDR3 sequence: CASIGWDYGYTF. CDR3 DNA sequence: TGTGCCAGCATCGGGTGGGACTATGGCTACACCTTC.

V and J are TRBV6-6 and TRBJ1-5; possibly TRBD1 for D (5 bases). V was shortened by 2 bases and J by 6 bases, with 11 bases between the two germline ends. CDR1 is MNHNY, CDR2 SVGAGI, per germline (reference sequence). The CDR3 sequence is 14 residues long. DNA of the CDR3: TGTGCCAGCAGTTACGGACAAGGTCGTCAGCCCCAGCATTTT. This gives the protein CASSYGQGRQPQHF.

This clone appeared a single time. This chain links TRBV2 with TRBJ1-2; tentatively, D is TRBD1 (5 bases). This CDR3 region has 12 residues. Trimming stripped 9 bases from V and 3 bases from J, with 11 bases between. Looked up from germline, CDR1 is SNHLY and CDR2 is FYNNEI. CDR3 in DNA: TGTGCCAGTCGGGGGAGGGACTATGGCTACACCTTC. Its protein product is CASRGRDYGYTF.

This clone was observed a handful of times. The chain uses TRBV11-2 and TRBJ2-3; D perhaps matches TRBD1 (6 bases). Trimming took off 5 bases at V and 1 base at J, with 10 bases between the two ends. Per germline, CDR1 SGHAT and CDR2 FQNNGV. The CDR3 extends over 14 amino acids. As DNA, the CDR3 is TGTGCCAGCAGCCAGAACAGGGGCACAGATACGCAGTATTTT. Amino acids: CASSQNRGTDTQYF.

This clone was seen a single time. The chain couples TRBV5-1 to TRBJ2-2; 7 nucleotides align to TRBD1. The germline V gene encodes CDR1 SGHRS and CDR2 YFSETQ. This CDR3 has 13 amino acids. Trimming removed 8 bases from V and 1 base from J; junction bases left unmatched: 2. CDR3 coding DNA: TGCGCCAGTGGACAGGAGAACACCGGGGAGCTGTTTTTT. Its translation: CASGQENTGELFF.

This chain uses TRBV7-9 with TRBJ1-1, with 7 bases lining up with TRBD1. This CDR3 comprises 14 residues. The germline V gene has CDR1 SEHNR and CDR2 FQNEAQ (reference sequence). With 4 bases clipped from V and 1 base from J, the junction kept 3 bases outside the gene matches. The CDR3 DNA sequence: TGTGCCAGCAGCTGGGGGACAGCGAACACTGAAGCTTTCTTT. Translated: CASSWGTANTEAFF. Combining the CDR3 with reference TRBV7-9 and TRBJ1-1 gives the whole variable domain DTGVSQNPRHKITKRGQNVTFRCDPISEHNRLYWYRQTLGQGPEFLTYFQNEAQLEKSRLLSDRFSAERPKGSFSTLEIQRTEQGDSAMYLCASSWGTANTEAFFGQGTRLTVV.

This rearrangement joins TRBV9 to TRBJ2-7, with TRBD1 matching over 8 bases. The CDR3 contains 19 residues. Unmatched junction bases numbered 15, after V lost 0 bases and J lost 1 base. Germline lookup yields CDR1 SGDLS and CDR2 YYNGEE. The CDR3 loop is CASSVGLALGQAFSYEQYF. The CDR3 DNA reads TGTGCCAGCAGCGTAGGATTGGCTTTGGGACAGGCGTTTTCCTACGAGCAGTACTTC.

Details on this clone: Other nucleotide sequences in the sample specify the same CDR3. This chain links TRBV28 with TRBJ2-3; 11 nucleotides agree with TRBD2. The germline V gene has CDR1 MDHEN and CDR2 SYDVKM. The ends lost 2 bases at V and 1 base at J; junction bases unmatched: 5. The CDR3 sequence is 17 residues long. This CDR3 is CASSLGLAGGGTDTQYF. CDR3 bases: TGTGCCAGCAGTTTAGGGCTAGCGGGGGGAGGCACAGATACGCAGTATTTT.

The chain carries TRBV5-3 and TRBJ1-1; the match to TRBD1 covers 10 bases. TRBV5-3 is an ORF, with its function uncertain. The CDR3 runs 18 residues. V lost 1 base and J lost 3; bases outside the gene matches: 12. CDR3: CARSLIGFTGTGDTEAFF. For the CDR3, the DNA is TGTGCCAGAAGCTTGATCGGCTTCACCGGGACAGGGGACACTGAAGCTTTCTTT.

This clone was observed once. The chain has TRBV5-1 and TRBJ2-1, with TRBD1 matching over 8 bases. V trimming: 4 bases; J trimming: 4 bases; junction bases outside the gene matches: 10. This CDR3 region has 16 residues. The V gene's germline CDR1 is SGHRS and CDR2 YFSETQ. In DNA form, the CDR3 reads TGCGCCAGCAGCAGCTCGACAGGGGCTGGATACAATGAGCAGTTCTTC. Translating it yields CASSSSTGAGYNEQFF. Looking up the rest from reference TRBV5-1 and TRBJ2-1 gives the full variable domain: KAGVTQTPRYLIKTRGQQVTLSCSPISGHRSVSWYQQTPGQGLQFLFEYFSETQRNKGNFPGRFSGRQFSNSRSEMNVSTLELGDSALYLCASSSSTGAGYNEQFFGPGTRLTVL.

The CDR3 bases are TGTGCCAGCAGCGGCCGACTCGGGATTGCCTACACAGATACGCAGTATTTT. Amino acid sequence: CASSGRLGIAYTDTQYF. The chain uses TRBV9 and TRBJ2-3; D possibly corresponds to TRBD2 (5 bases). Trimming left V 3 bases short and J 2 bases short, with 19 bases between. Looked up from germline, CDR1 is SGDLS and CDR2 is YYNGEE. The CDR3 sequence is 17 residues long.

This clone occurred a few times. The sample carries other DNA sequences with the same CDR3. J is TRBJ1-5 and V is TRBV30; D remains unclear. Per the germline V gene, CDR1 is GTSNPN and CDR2 is SVGIG (reference sequence). The CDR3 loop spans 13 amino acids. Trimming pared 2 bases from V and 4 bases from J, leaving 9 bases between. CDR3 DNA sequence: TGTGCCTGGAGTATCAGAGGAAATCAGCCCCAGCATTTT. As protein: CAWSIRGNQPQHF.

The V and J genes are TRBV18 and TRBJ2-1, with D maybe TRBD1 (5 bases). Germline V gene data show CDR1 as KGHSH and CDR2 as LQKENI. Trimming removed 5 bases from V and 9 bases from J, with 17 bases in between. The CDR3 is 14 residues long. The CDR3 region has the DNA TGTGCCAGCTCAGAGGTTGGGGCAGCTAGTGAGCAGTTCTTC. Translating gives CASSEVGAASEQFF.

This chain links TRBV19 with TRBJ1-5, with 9 bases identical to TRBD1. Per germline, CDR1 LNHDA and CDR2 SQIVND (reference sequence). The V and J ends lost 5 bases and 2 bases, in that order; junction bases with no gene match: 13. The CDR3 length is 18 residues. The CDR3 region is CASSPPPGQGRGNQPQHF. The CDR3 coding sequence is TGTGCCAGTAGTCCGCCGCCGGGACAGGGAAGGGGCAATCAGCCCCAGCATTTT.

The V gene is TRBV4-3, the J gene TRBJ2-1; 10 nucleotides align to TRBD1. From germline, CDR1 is LGHNA and CDR2 YSLEER. CDR3 length: 18 residues. The junction had 7 bases not matched to a gene; V was cut back by 1 base and J by 1 base. The CDR3, as DNA: TGCGCCAGCAGCCAAGGCCGAGGGGGACAGGGGTCCTACAATGAGCAGTTCTTC. It translates to CASSQGRGGQGSYNEQFF.

In this sample, this clone turned up once. The J gene is TRBJ2-1, the V gene TRBV5-1, with D perhaps TRBD2 (6 bases). In germline, CDR1 is SGHRS, CDR2 YFSETQ. This CDR3 comprises 14 residues. The V and J ends lost 1 base and 8 bases respectively, with 13 bases between them. CDR3 coding DNA: TGCGCCAGCAGCTTGTTTATCGGAGGGGATGAGCAGTTCTTC. It is translated as CASSLFIGGDEQFF.

This clone has just one count. The chain carries TRBV28 and TRBJ2-3; 7 nucleotides match TRBD1. V lost 8 bases to trimming and J lost 7 bases; unmatched junction nucleotides: 3. The CDR3 is made up of 11 amino acids. Germline V gene sequence: CDR1 MDHEN, CDR2 SYDVKM. CDR3 amino acids: CASETGHTQYF. Written as DNA, the CDR3 is TGTGCCAGCGAGACAGGGCATACGCAGTATTTT. Based on the CDR3 plus reference TRBV28 and TRBJ2-3, the full variable domain is DVKVTQSSRYLVKRTGEKVFLECVQDMDHENMFWYRQDPGLGLRLIYFSYDVKMKEKGDIPEGYSVSREKKERFSLILESASTNQTSMYLCASETGHTQYFGPGTRLTVL.

V usage is TRBV4-2 and J usage is TRBJ1-1; TRBD1 might be the D (6 bases). V lost 6 bases and J lost 1, with 18 bases in between. Germline CDR1 and CDR2: LGHNA and YNFKEQ. The length of the CDR3 is 16 residues. CDR3 nucleotide sequence: TGTGCCAGCAGTCCCCGTGATTACAGGGAGAACACTGAAGCTTTCTTT. It translates to CASSPRDYRENTEAFF.

The V and J genes are TRBV19 and TRBJ1-4; a weak D match, TRBD1 (5 bases). The V gene lost 4 bases and the J gene lost 0 bases, with 9 bases spanning the gap. Germline V gives CDR1 LNHDA, CDR2 SQIVND (reference sequence). There are 15 residues in the CDR3. The CDR3 is CASSTLGATNEKLFF. Here the CDR3 DNA reads TGTGCCAGTAGTACCCTAGGGGCAACTAATGAAAAACTGTTTTTT.